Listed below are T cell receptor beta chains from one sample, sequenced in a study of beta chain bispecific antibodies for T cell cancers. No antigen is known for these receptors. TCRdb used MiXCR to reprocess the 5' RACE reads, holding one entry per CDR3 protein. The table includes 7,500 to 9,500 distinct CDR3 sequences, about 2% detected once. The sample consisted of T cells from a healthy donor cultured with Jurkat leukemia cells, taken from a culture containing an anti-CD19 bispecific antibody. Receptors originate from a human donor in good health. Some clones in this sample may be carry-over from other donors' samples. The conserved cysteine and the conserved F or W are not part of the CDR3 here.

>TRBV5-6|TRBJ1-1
ASSLLGGRNTEAF
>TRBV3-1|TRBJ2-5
ASSQDFFGEAGPGETQY
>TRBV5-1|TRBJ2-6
ASSLSGGSGANVLT
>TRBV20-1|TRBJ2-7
SAHSRLEQY
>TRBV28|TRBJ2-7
ASSFGHLSYEQY
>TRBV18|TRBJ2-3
ASSPPGPTEEADTQY
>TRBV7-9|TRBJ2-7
ASSLEGGPTPYEQY
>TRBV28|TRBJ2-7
ASSLQGDEQY
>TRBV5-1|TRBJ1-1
ASSLAQMRNTEAF
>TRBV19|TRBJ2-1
ASSILGYGEQF
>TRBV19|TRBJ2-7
ASSNRHPGYYEQY
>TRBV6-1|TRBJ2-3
ASHRFSSSTDTQY
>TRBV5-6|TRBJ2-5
ASSSTLAEHQETQY
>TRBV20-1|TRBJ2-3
SATKGTDTQY
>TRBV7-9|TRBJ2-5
ASSPGRQKTQY
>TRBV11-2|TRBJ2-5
ASSLLGDGSETQY
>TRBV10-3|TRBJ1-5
AISEMEPGSNQPQH
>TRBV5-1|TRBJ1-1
ASRFSEINTEAF
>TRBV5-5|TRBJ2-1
ASSLADLRDYNEQF
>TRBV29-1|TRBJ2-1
SVVGTSGAMMGNEQF
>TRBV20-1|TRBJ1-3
SARGEGGNTIY
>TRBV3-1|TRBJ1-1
ASSRAQGKNTEAF
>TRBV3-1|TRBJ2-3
ASRYSGGAKNTQY
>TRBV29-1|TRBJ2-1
SVLQGMSSYNEQF
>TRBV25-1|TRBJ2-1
ASSERVTGDNEQF
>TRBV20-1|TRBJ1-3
SARVGTVGNTIY
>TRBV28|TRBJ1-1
ASSLNLLTEAF
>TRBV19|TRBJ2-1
ASSIGQGHYNEQF
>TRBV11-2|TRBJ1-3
ASGVQGDTIY
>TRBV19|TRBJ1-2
ASSTPDGQNYGYT
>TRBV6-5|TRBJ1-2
ASKFSDGLYGYT
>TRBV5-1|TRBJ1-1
ASSPTVMNTEAF
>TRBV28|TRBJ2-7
ASSLVGNEQY
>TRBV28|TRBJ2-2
ASTLNSGITGELF
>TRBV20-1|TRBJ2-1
SARDFGGAGGPRSYNEQF
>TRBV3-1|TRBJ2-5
ASSHPGHDSETQY
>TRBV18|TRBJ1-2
ASSPESDFYGYT